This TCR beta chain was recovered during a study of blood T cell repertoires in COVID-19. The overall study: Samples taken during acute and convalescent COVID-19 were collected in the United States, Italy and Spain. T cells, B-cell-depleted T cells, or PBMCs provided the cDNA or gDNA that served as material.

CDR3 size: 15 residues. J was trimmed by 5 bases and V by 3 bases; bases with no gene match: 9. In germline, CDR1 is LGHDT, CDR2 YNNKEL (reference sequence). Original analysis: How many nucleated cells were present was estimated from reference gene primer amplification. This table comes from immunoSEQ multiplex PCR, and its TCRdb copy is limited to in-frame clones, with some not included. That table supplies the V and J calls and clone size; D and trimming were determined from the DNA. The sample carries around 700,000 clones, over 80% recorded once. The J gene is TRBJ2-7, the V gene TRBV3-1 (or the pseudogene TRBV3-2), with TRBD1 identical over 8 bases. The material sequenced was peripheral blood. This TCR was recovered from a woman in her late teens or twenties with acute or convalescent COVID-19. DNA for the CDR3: TGTGCCAGCAGCCACCTTGGACAGGGTGGCGACGAGCAGTACTTC. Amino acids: CASSHLGQGGDEQYF.